The 7 T cell receptor beta chains listed next were all sequenced from one sample in a study of identical twins. TCRdb reanalysed the 5' RACE reads using MiXCR and keeps one entry per CDR3 protein. The repertoire has about 530,000 distinct CDR3 sequences, about a fifth of them found once; the top ten carry approximately 0.5%. The data also belong to a second study, concerning yellow fever vaccine responses in identical twins.

Source material: CD4+ T cells sorted from blood. The receptors were sampled from a woman aged 18-35 years in good health.

J is TRBJ2-2 and V is TRBV7-8; D unclear. V lost 5 bases to trimming and J lost 0 bases, with 10 bases between them. Germline V CDR1 and CDR2: SGHVS, FQNEAQ. The CDR3 sequence is 15 residues long. CDR3 sequence reads: CASSLLTANTGELFF. CDR3 nucleotides: TGTGCCAGCAGCCTCCTTACAGCGAACACCGGGGAGCTGTTTTTT.

V is TRBV9 and J is TRBJ1-3; no clear D gene. This CDR3 comprises 14 residues. V lost 3 bases and J 1 base, leaving 8 bases between the germline ends. Germline CDR1 is SGDLS and CDR2 is YYNGEE. This CDR3 is CASSEEVSGNTIYF. The CDR3 DNA reads TGTGCCAGCAGCGAGGAGGTATCTGGAAACACCATATATTTT.

This sequence joins TRBV5-1 and TRBJ2-1; D gene ambiguous. CDR3 length: 15 amino acids. V was trimmed by 4 bases and J by 0 bases, leaving 11 bases between them. In germline, CDR1 is SGHRS, CDR2 YFSETQ. The CDR3 reads CASSPGAGSYNEQFF. The CDR3 DNA reads TGCGCCAGCAGCCCGGGTGCTGGCTCCTACAATGAGCAGTTCTTC.

This clonotype came up a few times. The chain has TRBV25-1 and TRBJ2-7, with 12 positions matching TRBD2. The germline CDR1 and CDR2 sequences are MGHDK and SYGVNS. V trimming: 0 bases; J trimming: 3 bases; junction bases outside the gene matches: 6. This CDR3 is 17 amino acids long. The CDR3 DNA sequence: TGTGCCAGCAGTGAATATAGTCCGACTAGCGGGAGCTACGAGCAGTACTTC. This sequence encodes CASSEYSPTSGSYEQYF.

The V and J genes are TRBV3-1 and TRBJ2-3, with TRBD2 identical over 9 bases. Germline CDR1 reads LGHDT; CDR2 reads YNNKEL (reference sequence). The J segment lost 6 bases and the V segment lost 3 bases, leaving 4 bases of the junction unmatched. This CDR3 has 14 residues. In nucleotides, the CDR3 is TGTGCCAGCAGCCAGGGACTAGCAGTGGATACGCAGTATTTT. Protein sequence: CASSQGLAVDTQYF.

The J gene is TRBJ2-1, the V gene TRBV10-3; D ambiguous. Germline values: CDR1 ENHRY, CDR2 SYGVKD. This CDR3 has 17 amino acids. Trimming cost V 0 bases and J 4 bases, with 16 bases left between them. CDR3: CAISESFVGSRYNEQFF. The DNA for the CDR3 is TGTGCCATCAGTGAGTCGTTTGTGGGATCTCGATACAATGAGCAGTTCTTC.

The chain links TRBV6-1 to TRBJ2-2; possibly TRBD1 or TRBD2 for D (5 bases each). Germline assignment: CDR1 MNHNS and CDR2 SASEGT. The CDR3 sequence is 15 residues long. The V gene lost 6 bases and the J gene lost 1 base, with 12 bases spanning the gap. The CDR3 protein is CASRPPGRNTGELFF. DNA for the CDR3: TGTGCCAGCAGACCCCCGGGACGGAACACCGGGGAGCTGTTTTTT.